Listed below are T cell receptor beta chains from one sample, sequenced in a study of blood T cell repertoires in COVID-19. Clones were read by immunoSEQ multiplex PCR, and TCRdb kept only the in-frame ones, dropping some. The sample has over 100,000 clones, approximately 88% seen once. Input material: peripheral blood. The receptors were gathered from a woman in her sixties or seventies with acute or convalescent COVID-19. Both conserved end residues are part of each CDR3. D genes are given only for firm matches. Size is stated for part of the rows, as once, few or many counts, or as a class when the clone is expanded.

CDR3aa,CDR3nt,d_gene,j_gene,abundance,v_gene
CASSLRSATGELFF,TGCGCCAGCAGCTTGCGGTCCGCCACCGGGGAGCTGTTTTTT,.,TRBJ2-2,.,TRBV5-1
CASSWGGGSREQFF,TGTGCCAGCAGCTGGGGGGGCGGGAGTCGTGAGCAGTTCTTC,.,TRBJ2-1,.,TRBV7-2
CAIRTEGSNYGYTF,TGTGCCATCAGAACGGAGGGCTCAAACTATGGCTACACCTTC,.,TRBJ1-2,.,TRBV10-3
CASSSGQGLDTQYF,TGTGCCAGCAGTTCAGGGCAGGGTTTAGATACGCAGTATTTT,.,TRBJ2-3,.,TRBV28
CASSDTEQGAREKLFF,TGTGCCAGCAGCGATACCGAACAGGGAGCACGCGAAAAACTGTTTTTT,.,TRBJ1-4,few,TRBV7-2
CASSVGHLGQAREKLFF,TGTGCCAGCAGCGTAGGCCATTTGGGGCAGGCCCGTGAAAAACTGTTTTTT,.,TRBJ1-4,.,TRBV9
CASSSGLAGDEQFF,TGTGCCAGCAGCTCGGGACTAGCGGGGGATGAGCAGTTCTTC,TRBD2,TRBJ2-1,few,TRBV5-5
CASSEGLTNTEAFF,TGTGCCAGCAGTGAAGGACTCACGAACACTGAAGCTTTCTTT,.,TRBJ1-1,.,TRBV6-1
CASSEPGLPSGGQFF,TGTGCCAGCTCCGAACCGGGACTACCCTCGGGGGGGCAGTTCTTC,TRBD2,TRBJ2-1,.,TRBV11-1
CASSVEGGTSSHLRTDTQYF,TGTGCCAGCAGCGTAGAAGGCGGGACTAGCAGCCACCTACGCACAGATACGCAGTATTTT,TRBD2,TRBJ2-3,.,TRBV9
CASSLMGLGLYEQYF,TGTGCCAGCAGCCTTATGGGACTAGGACTCTACGAGCAGTACTTC,TRBD2,TRBJ2-7,.,TRBV5-6
CASSQPGSGNTIYF,TGTGCCAGCAGCCAGCCAGGCTCTGGAAACACCATATATTTT,.,TRBJ1-3,.,TRBV4-2
CASGDGGGVGDTQYF,TGTGCCAGCGGGGATGGCGGGGGGGTTGGAGATACGCAGTATTTT,TRBD2,TRBJ2-3,.,TRBV13
CASSMGGSGNTIYF,TGTGCCAGCTCCATGGGGGGATCTGGAAACACCATATATTTT,.,TRBJ1-3,few,TRBV18
CASSHPGQRKSEQYF,TGTGCCAGCAGCCACCCGGGACAGAGGAAGAGCGAGCAGTACTTC,TRBD1,TRBJ2-7,.,TRBV3-1/TRBV3-2
CAWSRDYSYEQYF,TGTGCCTGGAGTCGGGACTATTCCTACGAGCAGTACTTC,TRBD2,TRBJ2-7,.,TRBV30
CASSFSPNTEAFF,TGTGCCAGCAGCTTTTCCCCAAACACTGAAGCTTTCTTT,.,TRBJ1-1,.,TRBV5-6
CASSPRQAEGYTF,TGTGCCAGCTCACCAAGACAGGCGGAAGGCTACACCTTC,.,TRBJ1-2,few,TRBV18
CASSDLAGGYGYTF,TGCGCCAGCAGTGATCTTGCAGGGGGCTATGGCTACACCTTC,TRBD1,TRBJ1-2,.,TRBV10-2
CASSKRDLGYTF,TGTGCCAGCAGTAAGAGGGATCTGGGCTACACCTTC,.,TRBJ1-2,.,TRBV2
CASSLGQKETQYF,TGCGCCAGCAGCTTGGGACAGAAAGAGACCCAGTACTTC,.,TRBJ2-5,once,TRBV5-1
CASSLGTFYTEAFF,TGTGCCAGCAGTTTAGGGACTTTTTACACTGAAGCTTTCTTT,.,TRBJ1-1,.,TRBV28
CASSPFGTSGRAGETQYF,TGTGCCAGCAGCCCCTTTGGGACTAGCGGGAGAGCAGGAGAGACCCAGTACTTC,TRBD2,TRBJ2-5,few,TRBV7-6
CASSQGGQSNYGYTF,TGTGCCAGCAGCCAGGGGGGACAGTCGAACTATGGCTACACCTTC,TRBD1,TRBJ1-2,.,TRBV4-2
CASSPWAREVSYEQYF,TGTGCCAGCAGCCCATGGGCGCGGGAGGTGTCCTACGAGCAGTACTTC,TRBD2,TRBJ2-7,.,TRBV7-9
CASSLTSGMSLTGELFF,TGTGCCAGCAGCTTGACTAGCGGGATGTCCTTGACCGGGGAGCTGTTTTTT,TRBD2,TRBJ2-2,.,TRBV7-2
CASSALSYEQYF,TGTGCCAGCAGCGCTCTATCATACGAGCAGTACTTC,.,TRBJ2-7,.,TRBV7-9
CASSLSGKGYEQYF,TGTGCCAGCAGTTTATCGGGCAAAGGCTACGAGCAGTACTTC,.,TRBJ2-7,.,TRBV27
CASSPDGGQSFYGYTF,TGTGCCAGCAGTCCCGACGGGGGGCAATCGTTCTATGGCTACACCTTC,.,TRBJ1-2,few,TRBV9
CASSGTGLNEKLFF,TGTGCCAGTAGCGGGACAGGGCTTAATGAAAAACTGTTTTTT,TRBD1,TRBJ1-4,.,TRBV19
CSVGTPSSYEQYF,TGCAGCGTTGGGACACCGAGCTCCTACGAGCAGTACTTC,.,TRBJ2-7,.,TRBV29-1
CASSLKTGETEAFF,TGCGCCAGCAGCTTGAAGACAGGGGAAACTGAAGCTTTCTTT,TRBD1,TRBJ1-1,.,TRBV5-1
CASNRGQETQYF,TGTGCCAGTAACAGGGGCCAAGAGACCCAGTACTTC,TRBD1,TRBJ2-5,.,TRBV19
CASSLGAGGLLATQYF,TGTGCCAGCAGCTTGGGAGCAGGGGGTCTCTTGGCTACGCAGTATTTT,TRBD1,TRBJ2-3,.,TRBV5-4
CASSKGKFRDRVFF,TGTGCCAGCAGCAAAGGAAAGTTCCGGGACAGGGTCTTCTTT,.,TRBJ1-1,.,TRBV21-1
CASSQAGTGEYEQYF,TGCGCCAGCAGCCAAGCCGGGACAGGGGAATACGAGCAGTACTTC,TRBD1,TRBJ2-7,.,TRBV4-1
CASTPGLAGANEQFF,TGTGCCAGCACCCCCGGGCTAGCGGGAGCAAATGAGCAGTTCTTC,TRBD2,TRBJ2-1,.,TRBV6-5
CASSLDRGNLNTEAFF,TGCGCCAGCAGCTTGGACAGGGGGAACTTGAACACTGAAGCTTTCTTT,TRBD1,TRBJ1-1,.,TRBV5-1
CATVGRYTDTQYF,TGTGCCACCGTAGGGAGATACACAGATACGCAGTATTTT,.,TRBJ2-3,.,TRBV24-1
CASSPQGSGIYNEQFF,TGTGCCAGCAGCCCTCAGGGGAGCGGGATTTACAATGAGCAGTTCTTC,.,TRBJ2-1,once,TRBV9
CASSLVFGGGSNQPQHF,TGTGCCAGCAGCTTAGTTTTCGGGGGAGGGAGCAATCAGCCCCAGCATTTT,.,TRBJ1-5,.,TRBV7-9
CASRAANRGLGACEQYF,TGTGCCAGCAGGGCCGCCAACAGGGGACTCGGCGCCTGCGAGCAGTACTTC,.,TRBJ2-7,few,TRBV9
CASSQDIRAAREKLFF,TGTGCCAGCAGCCAAGATATCAGGGCCGCACGGGAAAAACTGTTTTTT,.,TRBJ1-4,.,TRBV3-1/TRBV3-2
CASSRGTGFSYEQYF,TGTGCCAGTTCACGGGGGACAGGGTTCTCCTACGAGCAGTACTTC,TRBD1,TRBJ2-7,.,TRBV19
CASTVQGTDTQYF,TGTGCCAGTACGGTACAGGGGACAGATACGCAGTATTTT,TRBD1,TRBJ2-3,.,TRBV19
CASRSDAETQYF,TGTGCCAGCAGGTCTGATGCGGAGACCCAGTACTTC,.,TRBJ2-5,.,TRBV11-2
CASRASRTSGGAADTQYF,TGTGCAAGTCGCGCATCCCGGACTAGCGGGGGGGCTGCAGATACGCAGTATTTT,.,TRBJ2-3,.,TRBV12-2
CASRGGQYTEAFF,TGTGCCAGCAGGGGGGGACAGTACACTGAAGCTTTCTTT,TRBD1,TRBJ1-1,once,TRBV12-3/TRBV12-4